This TCR beta chain was sequenced for a study of tumor and adjacent non-tumor tissue in lung cancer. No cell sorting was done before RNA was extracted from the tissue. As to this clonotype: No antigen is known for it. This may be a read error, as it is one base from a much larger clone.

A modified ARM-PCR protocol with three rounds of nested PCR amplified TCRbeta. From the multiplex PCR reads, TCRdb called clonotypes with MiXCR, one entry per CDR3 protein. The table includes 100,000 to 120,000 distinct CDR3 sequences, around 82% detected once. Study results and limitations: Shorter survival was associated with higher TCR diversity in tumors. Tumor tissue had significantly higher TCR diversity than normal lung. Top 100 clones took a larger repertoire share in normal lung.

The TCR originated in an older man with non-small cell lung cancer. The material sequenced was lung tumor tissue.

DNA for the CDR3: TGCAGTGCCAAGGCAGGGGGCTCGGCTGGCTACACCTTC. This encodes CSAKAGGSAGYTF. The genes are TRBV20-1 and TRBJ1-2, with TRBD1 identical over 8 bases. The CDR3 covers 13 residues. The V gene's germline CDR1 is DFQATT and CDR2 SNEGSKA (reference sequence). V lost 6 bases and J lost 7; bases outside the gene matches: 10.